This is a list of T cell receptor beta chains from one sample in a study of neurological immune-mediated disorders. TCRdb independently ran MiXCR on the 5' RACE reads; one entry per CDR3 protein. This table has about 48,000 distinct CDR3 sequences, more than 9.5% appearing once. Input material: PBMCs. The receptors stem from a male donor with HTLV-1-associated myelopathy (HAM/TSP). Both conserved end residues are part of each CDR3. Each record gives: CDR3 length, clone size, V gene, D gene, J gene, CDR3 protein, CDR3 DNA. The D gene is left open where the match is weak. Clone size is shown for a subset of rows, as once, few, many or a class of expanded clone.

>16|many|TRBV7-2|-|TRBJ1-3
CASSLDLGGTGNTIYF
TGTGCCAGCAGCTTAGACCTGGGAGGGACTGGAAACACCATATATTTT
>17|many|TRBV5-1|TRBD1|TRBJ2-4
CASSLDRGSRAKNIQYF
TGCGCCAGCAGCTTGGACAGGGGGTCTCGAGCCAAAAACATTCAGTACTTC
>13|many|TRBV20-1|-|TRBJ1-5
CSAFTDSNQPQHF
TGCAGTGCCTTCACAGATAGCAATCAGCCCCAGCATTTT
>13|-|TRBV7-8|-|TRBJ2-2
CASSSIRAGELFF
TGTGCCAGCAGCTCGATCAGAGCCGGGGAGCTGTTTTTT
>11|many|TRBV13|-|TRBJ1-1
CASTDRTEAFF
TGTGCCAGCACTGACAGGACTGAAGCTTTCTTT
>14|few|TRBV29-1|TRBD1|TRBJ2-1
CSVIRQGGYNEQFF
TGCAGCGTGATACGACAGGGGGGCTACAATGAGCAGTTCTTC
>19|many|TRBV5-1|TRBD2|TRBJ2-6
CASSLVRLAVVSGANVLTF
TGCGCCAGCAGCTTGGTTCGGCTAGCGGTAGTATCTGGGGCCAACGTCCTGACTTTC
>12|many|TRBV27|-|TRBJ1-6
CASSPPLSPLHF
TGTGCCAGCAGTCCCCCCTTATCACCCCTCCACTTT
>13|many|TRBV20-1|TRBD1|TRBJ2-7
CSASQQGVREQYF
TGCAGTGCTAGCCAACAGGGGGTGCGCGAGCAGTACTTC
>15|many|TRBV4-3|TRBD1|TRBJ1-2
CASSLGQFSWHGYTF
TGCGCCAGCAGCCTGGGACAGTTCTCTTGGCATGGCTACACCTTC
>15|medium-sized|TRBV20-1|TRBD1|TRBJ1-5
CSASLSGQGHQPQHF
TGCAGTGCTAGCCTCTCCGGACAGGGGCATCAGCCCCAGCATTTT
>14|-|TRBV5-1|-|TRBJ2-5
CASSMRDSRGTQYF
TGCGCCAGCAGCATGAGGGACTCCCGGGGGACCCAGTACTTC